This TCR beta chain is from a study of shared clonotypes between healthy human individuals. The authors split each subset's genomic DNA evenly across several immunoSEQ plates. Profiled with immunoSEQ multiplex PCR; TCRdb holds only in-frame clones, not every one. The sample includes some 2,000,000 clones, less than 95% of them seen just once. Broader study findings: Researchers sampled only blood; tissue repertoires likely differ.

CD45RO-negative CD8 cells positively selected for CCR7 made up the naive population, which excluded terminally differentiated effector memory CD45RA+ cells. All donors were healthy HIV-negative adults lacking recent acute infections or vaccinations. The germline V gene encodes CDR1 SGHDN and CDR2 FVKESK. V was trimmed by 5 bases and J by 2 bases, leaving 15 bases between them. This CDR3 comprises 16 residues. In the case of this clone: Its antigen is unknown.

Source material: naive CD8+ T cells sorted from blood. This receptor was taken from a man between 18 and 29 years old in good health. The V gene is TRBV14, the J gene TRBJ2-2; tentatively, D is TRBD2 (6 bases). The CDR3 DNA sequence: TGTGCCAGCAGCTTCGGTGGGGAGGAAAACACCGGGGAGCTGTTTTTT. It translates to CASSFGGEENTGELFF.